The 5 T cell receptor beta chains below all came from one sample that was sequenced in a study of cytomegalovirus exposure and HLA in healthy donors. This PCR relied on a set of 60 Vbeta primers and 13 Jbeta primers. Libraries were prepared by immunoSEQ multiplex PCR; TCRdb keeps only in-frame clonotypes and omits some of them. The data contain roughly 130,000 clones, around four fifths of them singletons. Sequencing was done on a sample of PBMCs. The source of these receptors is a boy aged 5-17 years in good health and CMV-seronegative.

V is TRBV4-3 and J is TRBJ1-4, with 8 bases that match TRBD1. The germline V gene has CDR1 LGHNA and CDR2 YSLEER. V dropped 4 bases and J dropped 3; count of bases not matched to a gene: 13. The CDR3 sequence is 18 residues long. In DNA form, the CDR3 reads TGCGCCAGCAGCCCCCTGACAGGGGAGGGTTATCCTAATGAAAAACTGTTTTTT. It codes for CASSPLTGEGYPNEKLFF.

As DNA, the CDR3 is TGTGCCTTACCCGGGACAGATAATTCACCCCTCCACTTT. It specifies CALPGTDNSPLHF. This chain connects TRBV30 to TRBJ1-6; 7 nucleotides align to TRBD1. Germline V lookup: CDR1 GTSNPN, CDR2 SVGIG (reference sequence). V shed 7 bases and J 5 bases; nucleotides not matched to a gene: 5. CDR3 length: 13 amino acids.

This clone was detected a few times. The chain links TRBV25-1 to TRBJ1-1; 7 bases line up with TRBD1. The CDR3 contains 14 residues. The germline V gene encodes CDR1 MGHDK and CDR2 SYGVNS. The ends lost 1 base at V and 5 bases at J; junction bases unmatched: 4. The CDR3 coding sequence is TGTGCCAGCAGTGAATTCCGGGACAGTACTGAAGCTTTCTTT. This sequence encodes CASSEFRDSTEAFF.

The chain uses TRBV7-7 and TRBJ2-2; 15 bases line up with TRBD2. The germline V gene has CDR1 SSHAT and CDR2 FNYEAQ (reference sequence). This CDR3 contains 19 residues. The J segment lost 3 bases and the V segment lost 5 bases, leaving 10 bases of the junction unmatched. CDR3 protein: CASSPPGLAGGPDTGELFF. Here the CDR3 DNA reads TGTGCCAGCAGCCCCCCCGGACTAGCGGGAGGGCCAGACACCGGGGAGCTGTTTTTT.

This clone was observed once. The gene calls are TRBV6-5 and TRBJ1-1; D possibly corresponds to TRBD1 (5 bases). Germline CDR1 is MNHEY and CDR2 is SVGAGI. V was pared by 0 bases and J by 7 bases, with 12 bases between. The CDR3 runs to 14 residues. Here the CDR3 DNA reads TGTGCCAGCAGTTACTCGAGGCAAAGGGGTGAAGCTTTCTTT. Protein sequence: CASSYSRQRGEAFF.